This T cell receptor beta chain derives from a study of OX40 agonist ivuxolimab in advanced cancers. Study-wide background: Partial responses occurred in three patients (one hepatocellular carcinoma, two cutaneous melanoma).

To note about this clone: Its antigen remains unknown.

From germline, CDR1 is SGHRS and CDR2 YFSETQ. There are 19 residues in the CDR3. V was trimmed by 0 bases and J by 0 bases, leaving 16 bases between them. Generated by immunoSEQ multiplex PCR, the TCRdb table keeps only in-frame clones and is missing some. The sample has about 72,000 clones, around 90% seen once. Whole-study findings and limits: The authors also found low normalized T-cell clonal expansion in some nonresponders.

Material: CD4+ or CD8+ T cells sorted from blood, obtained in a trial of the OX40 agonist ivuxolimab. The source of this sequence is an adult with an advanced solid tumor such as melanoma, head and neck, liver or kidney cancer. The V and J genes are TRBV5-1 and TRBJ2-6; possibly TRBD1 for D (6 bases). The CDR3 is CASSLEGDMRSSGANVLTF. For the CDR3, the DNA is TGCGCCAGCAGCTTGGAAGGGGACATGAGGTCCTCTGGGGCCAACGTCCTGACTTTC.